The 24 T cell receptor beta chains below come from one sample, sequenced in a study of blood T cells in healthy people across ages. Next came a second PCR, run for about 7 to 12 cycles, which used a sample-barcoded 5' primer along with a J-beta primer mix. TCRdb itself ran the 5' RACE reads through MiXCR, one entry per CDR3 protein. The sample has around 1,600,000 distinct CDR3 sequences, approximately 42% seen once. Source material: blood. These receptors were taken from a woman younger than 30 in good health.

The chain combines TRBV9 with TRBJ1-3, with D tentatively TRBD1 (5 bases). Germline CDR1 reads SGDLS; CDR2 reads YYNGEE. This CDR3 has 15 residues. V gave up 3 bases and J gave up 5 bases, with 15 bases separating them. CDR3 sequence (DNA): TGTGCCAGCAGCGGGGGGGAGGCAGAGCGAAACACCATATATTTT. This codes for CASSGGEAERNTIYF.

This chain uses TRBV6-2 or TRBV6-3 with TRBJ2-2, with 8 nucleotides matching TRBD1. Germline lookup yields CDR1 MNHEY and CDR2 SVGEGT. CDR3 length: 13 amino acids. V lost 6 bases to trimming and J lost 7 bases; unmatched junction nucleotides: 4. CDR3 loop: CASRGTGFGELFF. CDR3 nucleotides: TGTGCCAGCAGGGGGACAGGTTTCGGGGAGCTGTTTTTT.

Written as DNA, the CDR3 is TGCGCCAGCAGCCAAGATCAACTGACAGGGAGGCGATTGGGCTACACCTTC. Its protein is CASSQDQLTGRRLGYTF. This chain uses TRBV4-1 with TRBJ1-2, with 7 bases fitting TRBD1. The V gene end was trimmed by 0 bases and the J gene end by 8 bases; junction bases not matched to a gene: 15. Germline V gene data show CDR1 as MGHRA and CDR2 as YSYEKL. This CDR3 region has 17 residues.

This chain connects TRBV6-5 to TRBJ2-7, with 9 bases lining up with TRBD1. This CDR3 region has 15 residues. The germline V gene encodes CDR1 MNHEY and CDR2 SVGAGI. V lost 1 base, J lost 6 bases, and 7 bases stayed unmatched. Here the CDR3 DNA reads TGTGCCAGCAGTTACTACCGGACAGGGGCGGGCGAGCAGTACTTC. This gives the protein CASSYYRTGAGEQYF.

The chain uses TRBV7-9 and TRBJ2-4; unclear D gene. CDR3 length: 15 residues. Germline CDR1 is SEHNR and CDR2 is FQNEAQ (reference sequence). V lost 2 bases, J lost 13 bases, and 21 bases lay in between. The CDR3 protein is CASSLWPSPYNEQYF. The DNA for the CDR3 is TGTGCCAGCAGCTTATGGCCCTCTCCCTACAATGAGCAGTACTTC.

V is TRBV11-1 and J is TRBJ2-1; TRBD1 aligns across 11 bases. Germline V gives CDR1 SGHAT, CDR2 FQDESV (reference sequence). The CDR3 runs 13 residues. V lost 5 bases, J lost 9 bases, and 3 bases stayed unmatched. CDR3 sequence reads: CASSGTGGLEQFF. The CDR3 bases are TGTGCCAGCAGCGGGACAGGGGGTCTTGAGCAGTTCTTC. Using reference TRBV11-1 and TRBJ2-1 for the parts outside the CDR3, the full variable domain is EAEVAQSPRYKITEKSQAVAFWCDPISGHATLYWYRQILGQGPELLVQFQDESVVDDSQLPKDRFSAERLKGVDSTLKIQPAELGDSAMYLCASSGTGGLEQFFGPGTRLTVL.

The chain recombines TRBV7-2 with TRBJ2-1; the match to TRBD2 covers 9 bases. The V gene's germline CDR1 is SGHTA and CDR2 FQGNSA. This CDR3 comprises 18 residues. Trimming cost V 1 base and J 8 bases; bases outside gene matches: 15. CDR3 in DNA: TGTGCCAGCAGCTTAGATCGGATTGGGCGGGGGGGACCTCATGAGCAGTTCTTC. Amino acids: CASSLDRIGRGGPHEQFF.

CDR3 DNA: TGTGCCAGCAGTTCTCGGACAGGCTCCTACAATGAGCAGTTCTTC. Its protein is CASSSRTGSYNEQFF. The chain is built from TRBV27 and TRBJ2-1, with 7 bases lining up with TRBD1. CDR1 MNHEY and CDR2 SMNVEV come from the germline V gene (reference sequence). Unmatched junction bases numbered 3, after V lost 4 bases and J lost 0 bases. The CDR3 length is 15 residues.

Remarks on this clonotype: A read error may account for a junction end that differs from germline. This chain connects TRBV11-2 to TRBJ2-4, with 12 bases matching TRBD2. The V gene's germline CDR1 is SGHAT and CDR2 FQNNGV. The CDR3 extends over 16 amino acids. CDR3 DNA: TGTGCCAGCAGCCTGACTAGCGGGGGAGACAAAAACATTCGGTACTTC. Translated, it gives CASSLTSGGDKNIRYF. The full variable domain, its missing parts supplied by reference TRBV11-2 and TRBJ2-4, is EAGVAQSPRYKIIEKRQSVAFWCNPISGHATLYWYQQILGQGPKLLIQFQNNGVVDDSQLPKDRFSAERLKGVDSTLKIQPAKLEDSAVYLCASSLTSGGDKNIRYFGAGTRLSVL.

This clonotype showed up just a few times. This chain connects TRBV6-5 to TRBJ2-7; 14 nucleotides match TRBD2. The CDR3 loop spans 17 amino acids. The J segment lost 2 bases and the V segment lost 2 bases, leaving 5 bases of the junction unmatched. Per germline, CDR1 MNHEY and CDR2 SVGAGI. The CDR3 DNA is TGTGCCAGCAGTTACGCGCCGGGACTAGCGGGGGCCTACGAGCAGTACTTC. This encodes CASSYAPGLAGAYEQYF.

The chain links TRBV7-2 to TRBJ1-2; no definite D call. The V end lost 5 bases, the J end lost 7 bases, and 17 bases lay between the germline ends. This CDR3 comprises 14 residues. The germline V gene has CDR1 SGHTA and CDR2 FQGNSA. The CDR3 spells CASSHIAQVGGYTF. The CDR3 coding sequence is TGTGCCAGCAGCCACATCGCCCAGGTTGGTGGCTACACCTTC.

This clonotype was detected a few times. The chain recombines TRBV11-2 with TRBJ2-3; unclear D gene. Deletions cut 3 bases from V and 2 bases from J, with 6 bases between. CDR3 size: 13 residues. Germline CDR1 SGHAT, CDR2 FQNNGV. This chain's CDR3 is CASSFDYTDTQYF. The CDR3 region has the DNA TGTGCCAGCAGCTTTGATTACACAGATACGCAGTATTTT.

The table lists this clonotype with a few counts. CDR3 nucleotide sequence: TGTGCCGGACGGACAGGGGGCTTCTACAATGAGCAGTTCTTC. It codes for CAGRTGGFYNEQFF. The chain uses TRBV2 and TRBJ2-1, with 11 bases identical to TRBD1. From germline, CDR1 is SNHLY and CDR2 FYNNEI. V trimming: 11 bases; J trimming: 3 bases; junction bases outside the gene matches: 6. This CDR3 has 14 amino acids.

This chain uses TRBV4-1 with TRBJ2-1; TRBD1 aligns across 9 bases. Unmatched junction bases numbered 7, after V lost 2 bases and J lost 5 bases. The CDR3 is 16 amino acids. Germline V gene data show CDR1 as MGHRA and CDR2 as YSYEKL. The chain's CDR3 is CASSQLTGGSDNEQFF. As DNA, the CDR3 is TGCGCCAGCAGCCAACTAACAGGGGGCTCTGACAATGAGCAGTTCTTC.

This clonotype appeared a few times. The V call is TRBV10-3, the J call TRBJ1-1, with 9 bases identical to TRBD1. The CDR3 is 15 residues long. Germline V lookup: CDR1 ENHRY, CDR2 SYGVKD. V lost 3 bases to trimming and J lost 5 bases; unmatched junction nucleotides: 7. The DNA for the CDR3 is TGTGCCATCAGTGATACAGGGGGCTGGGGAACTGAAGCTTTCTTT. Amino acid sequence: CAISDTGGWGTEAFF.

This clonotype was seen more than once but under ten times. The chain carries TRBV10-3 and TRBJ1-5; unclear D gene. The CDR3 spans 12 residues. Germline values: CDR1 ENHRY, CDR2 SYGVKD. The V gene lost 4 bases and the J gene lost 3 bases, with 4 bases spanning the gap. CDR3: CAISGVNQPQHF. The CDR3 region has the DNA TGTGCCATCAGTGGGGTCAATCAGCCCCAGCATTTT.

The chain recombines TRBV12-3 or TRBV12-4 with TRBJ2-5; 7 bases agree with TRBD1. J was trimmed by 7 bases and V by 4 bases; bases with no gene match: 6. The CDR3 extends over 13 amino acids. CDR3 in amino acids: CASSCGQVGTQYF. The CDR3 nucleotides are TGTGCCAGCAGTTGTGGACAGGTCGGGACCCAGTACTTC.

This clonotype has only a few counts. The J gene is TRBJ1-1, the V gene TRBV4-2; D gene unclear. This CDR3 is 14 amino acids long. Germline values: CDR1 LGHNA, CDR2 YNFKEQ. V lost 1 base, J lost 3 bases, and 9 bases lay in between. This chain's CDR3 is CASSQVSPYTEAFF. As DNA, the CDR3 is TGTGCCAGCAGCCAAGTTTCTCCGTACACTGAAGCTTTCTTT.

In this sample, this clonotype turned up a few times. The chain couples TRBV20-1 to TRBJ2-7, with D maybe TRBD2 (6 bases). The V gene lost 7 bases and the J gene lost 0 bases, with 10 bases spanning the gap. The CDR3 covers 12 residues. Germline V lookup: CDR1 DFQATT, CDR2 SNEGSKA (reference sequence). The CDR3 nucleotides read TGCAGTGGGTCCGGGAGCTCCTACGAGCAGTACTTC. Protein sequence: CSGSGSSYEQYF.

The V and J genes are TRBV15 and TRBJ2-1; D gene ambiguous. CDR1 LNHNV and CDR2 YYDKDF come from the germline V gene (reference sequence). This CDR3 spans 14 amino acids. Trimming cost V 0 bases and J 7 bases, with 10 bases left between them. The CDR3: CATSRDLRTNEQFF. In nucleotides, the CDR3 is TGTGCCACCAGCAGAGATCTGAGAACAAATGAGCAGTTCTTC. Full variable domain (missing parts from reference TRBV15 and TRBJ2-1): DAMVIQNPRYQVTQFGKPVTLSCSQTLNHNVMYWYQQKSSQAPKLLFHYYDKDFNNEADTPDNFQSRRPNTSFCFLDIRSPGLGDTAMYLCATSRDLRTNEQFFGPGTRLTVL.

This clonotype came up a few times. The chain couples TRBV28 to TRBJ1-6; D is uncertain. CDR3 length: 17 residues. Germline V gene data show CDR1 as MDHEN and CDR2 as SYDVKM. V shed 2 bases and J shed 6 bases, with 17 bases lying between them. The CDR3 DNA reads as TGTGCCAGCAGTTTAACTCGCGGATATGGAATTAATTCACCCCTCCACTTT. It codes for CASSLTRGYGINSPLHF.

The rearrangement links TRBV28 to TRBJ2-1; tentative D call: TRBD1 (5 bases). Germline-derived CDR1 and CDR2 are MDHEN and SYDVKM. Trimming left V 3 bases short and J 8 bases short, with 17 bases between. The CDR3 runs to 15 residues. The CDR3 bases are TGTGCCAGCAGTTTTGGACACTCCTCCGGGCATGAGCAGTTCTTC. Amino acids: CASSFGHSSGHEQFF.

V usage is TRBV25-1 and J usage is TRBJ1-2; D might be TRBD1 (6 bases). Germline V lookup: CDR1 MGHDK, CDR2 SYGVNS. The CDR3 totals 17 residues. Trimming removed 2 bases at V and 2 bases at J, with 18 bases between. The DNA for the CDR3 is TGTGCCAGCAGTGAACCCGGGCAGGCGGGGGCCAACTATGGCTACACCTTC. It encodes CASSEPGQAGANYGYTF.

The chain is built from TRBV12-3 or TRBV12-4 and TRBJ1-2; D unresolved. The germline V and J ends were trimmed by 6 bases and 7 bases, with 12 bases remaining between them. CDR3 size: 12 residues. The CDR3 nucleotides are TGTGCCAGCAGAAAATTATTCGGTGGCTACACCTTC. Its translation is CASRKLFGGYTF.